Presented here are 6 T cell receptor beta chains from one specimen sequenced in a study of shared T cell receptors in the human thymus. This table comes from immunoSEQ multiplex PCR, and its TCRdb copy is limited to in-frame clones, with some not included. Among 550,000 to 800,000 clones listed, approximately 85% were seen once. These sequences were also reported in another study, on human thymus T cells.

The sequencing input was thymocytes. These receptors originate from a girl less than two years old with a congenital heart defect.

The chain employs TRBV28 and TRBJ2-3, with a tentative D call TRBD2 (5 bases). V lost 7 bases and J lost 6, with 11 bases in between. This CDR3 has 12 amino acids. CDR1 is MDHEN, CDR2 SYDVKM, per germline. Written as DNA, the CDR3 is TGTGCCAGCACCCGGGGATCGGATACGCAGTATTTT. Encoded protein: CASTRGSDTQYF.

The gene calls are TRBV15 and TRBJ2-7, with D uncertain. The CDR3 is made up of 15 amino acids. Germline loops: CDR1 LNHNV, CDR2 YYDKDF (reference sequence). Trimming removed 1 base from V and 2 bases from J, with 12 bases in between. The CDR3 loop reads CATSRAHGRTYEQYF. The CDR3 nucleotides are TGTGCCACCAGCAGAGCGCATGGCAGGACCTACGAGCAGTACTTC.

CDR3 sequence: CASSLRPRGGNEQFF. CDR3 sequence (DNA): TGTGCCAGCAGCTTAAGACCGAGGGGAGGGAATGAGCAGTTCTTC. V is TRBV7-9 and J is TRBJ2-1; 7 positions match TRBD2. Germline CDR1 and CDR2: SEHNR and FQNEAQ (reference sequence). CDR3 length: 15 residues. Trimming at V came to 2 bases and at J to 7 bases, leaving 8 bases not matched to a gene.

The V gene is TRBV7-7, the J gene TRBJ1-1; D gene ambiguous. The germline V gene has CDR1 SSHAT and CDR2 FNYEAQ (reference sequence). V was pared by 6 bases and J by 6 bases, with 17 bases between. The CDR3 totals 14 residues. The CDR3 region has the DNA TGTGCCAGCAGTCCCCCCCCGTTGGGCGCTGAAGCTTTCTTT. Its protein product is CASSPPPLGAEAFF. The full variable domain, completed using reference TRBV7-7 and TRBJ1-1, is GAGVSQSPRYKVTKRGQDVTLRCDPISSHATLYWYQQALGQGPEFLTYFNYEAQPDKSGLPSDRFSAERPEGSISTLTIQRTEQRDSAMYRCASSPPPLGAEAFFGQGTRLTVV.

The J gene is TRBJ2-7, the V gene TRBV2; 7 positions match TRBD1. Germline CDR1 reads SNHLY; CDR2 reads FYNNEI. The junction had 19 bases not matched to a gene; V was cut back by 8 bases and J by 3 bases. This CDR3 region has 17 residues. CDR3 in DNA: TGTGCCAGCTCTGCCGGGGACAGCCTTACCCGGGACTACGAGCAGTACTTC. Translated, it gives CASSAGDSLTRDYEQYF.

The chain couples TRBV27 to TRBJ2-3; 11 positions agree with TRBD2. Per germline, CDR1 MNHEY and CDR2 SMNVEV (reference sequence). V gave up 2 bases and J gave up 1 base; unmatched junction bases: 14. The CDR3 contains 20 residues. In nucleotides, the CDR3 is TGTGCCAGCAGTTTAGGATTAAGCCCTAGCGGGGGGCGAGGCACAGATACGCAGTATTTT. Encoded protein: CASSLGLSPSGGRGTDTQYF.